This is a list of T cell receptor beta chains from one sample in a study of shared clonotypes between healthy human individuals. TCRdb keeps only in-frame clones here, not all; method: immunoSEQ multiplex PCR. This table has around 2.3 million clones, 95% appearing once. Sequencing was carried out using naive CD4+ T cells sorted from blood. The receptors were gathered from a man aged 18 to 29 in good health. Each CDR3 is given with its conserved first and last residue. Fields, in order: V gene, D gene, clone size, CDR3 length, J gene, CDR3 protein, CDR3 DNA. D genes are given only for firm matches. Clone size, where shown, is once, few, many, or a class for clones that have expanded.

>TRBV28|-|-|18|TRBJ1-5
CASSRDPGHTVGNQPQHF
TGTGCCAGCAGTCGCGACCCGGGACACACGGTGGGCAATCAGCCCCAGCATTTT
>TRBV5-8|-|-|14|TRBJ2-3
CASTIGTQTDTQYF
TGTGCCAGCACCATAGGGACTCAGACAGATACGCAGTATTTT
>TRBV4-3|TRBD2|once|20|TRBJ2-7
CASSQDSPGLAGDLGYEQYF
TGCGCCAGCAGCCAAGATTCGCCGGGACTAGCGGGAGACCTCGGCTACGAGCAGTACTTC
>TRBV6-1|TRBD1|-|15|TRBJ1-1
CASSEGGRGLAEAFF
TGTGCCAGCAGTGAAGGAGGCAGGGGGCTCGCTGAAGCTTTCTTT
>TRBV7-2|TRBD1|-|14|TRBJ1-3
CASSPDRAGNTIYF
TGTGCCAGCAGCCCAGACAGGGCTGGAAACACCATATATTTT
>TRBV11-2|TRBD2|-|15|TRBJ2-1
CASSLNRAGWNEQFF
TGTGCCAGCAGCTTAAATCGAGCGGGATGGAATGAGCAGTTCTTC
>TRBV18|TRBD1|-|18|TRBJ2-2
CASSPRGQGFGGTGELFF
TGTGCCAGCTCACCGAGGGGACAGGGGTTTGGAGGCACCGGGGAGCTGTTTTTT
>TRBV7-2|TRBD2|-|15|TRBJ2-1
CASSLAGLAGAEQFF
TGTGCCAGCAGCTTAGCGGGACTAGCGGGAGCTGAGCAGTTCTTC
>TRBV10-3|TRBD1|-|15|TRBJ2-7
CAISAGTAVYYEQYF
TGTGCCATCAGTGCCGGGACAGCAGTCTACTACGAGCAGTACTTC
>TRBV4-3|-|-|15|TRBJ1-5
CASSQELTGNQPQHF
TGCGCCAGCAGCCAAGAACTCACGGGAAATCAGCCCCAGCATTTT
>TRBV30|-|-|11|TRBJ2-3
CAWSVGDTQYF
TGTGCCTGGAGTGTAGGGGATACGCAGTATTTT
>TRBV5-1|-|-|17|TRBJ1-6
CASSQMVMDGGQSPLHF
TGCGCCAGCAGTCAAATGGTAATGGACGGCGGGCAATCACCCCTCCACTTT
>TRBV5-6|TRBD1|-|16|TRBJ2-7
CASSGLGTGKEYEQYF
TGTGCCAGCAGCGGGCTAGGGACAGGGAAAGAATACGAGCAGTACTTC
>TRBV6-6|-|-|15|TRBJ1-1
CASRDEGGEYTEAFF
TGTGCCAGCAGGGACGAGGGGGGCGAGTACACTGAAGCTTTCTTT
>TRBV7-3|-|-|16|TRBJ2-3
CASSLVLTRSADTQYF
TGTGCCAGCAGCTTGGTTTTGACTAGATCAGCAGATACGCAGTATTTT
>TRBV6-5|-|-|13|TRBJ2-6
CASSLSGTNVLTF
TGTGCCAGCAGCCTCTCTGGGACCAACGTCCTGACTTTC
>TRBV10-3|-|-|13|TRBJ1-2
CAISAGVGYGYTF
TGTGCCATCAGTGCTGGGGTGGGCTATGGCTACACCTTC
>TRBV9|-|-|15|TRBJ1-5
CASSVGLGTGQPQHF
TGTGCCAGCAGCGTAGGTCTGGGAACCGGTCAGCCCCAGCATTTT
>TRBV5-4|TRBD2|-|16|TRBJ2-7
CASSTQPGTSSYEQYF
TGTGCCAGCAGCACTCAACCGGGGACTAGCTCCTACGAGCAGTACTTC